This entry concerns a single T cell receptor (beta chain). The antigen is not known. MiXCR, applied by TCRdb to the 5' RACE reads, yields one record per CDR3 protein. The table lists 200,000 to 250,000 distinct CDR3 sequences, about 7.3% of them singletons. The sample comes from a study of identical twins. CDR3 length: 13 amino acids. In germline, CDR1 is SGHRS, CDR2 YFSETQ. V was shortened by 5 bases and J by 5 bases, with 13 bases between the two germline ends. Study-level results: Whereas memory repertoires showed no such difference, abundant cord blood beta clonotypes carried fewer insertions.

This same sample was also taken into another study, of yellow fever vaccine responses in identical twins.

The sequencing sample was made of memory (CD45RO+) T cells sorted from blood. The receptor comes from a woman between 18 and 29 years old in good health. The chain joins TRBV5-1 to TRBJ2-5; D may be TRBD2 (6 bases). The CDR3 protein is CASRIGGAETQYF. For the CDR3, the DNA is TGCGCCAGCAGAATTGGCGGGGCGGAGACCCAGTACTTC.